A selection of T cell receptor beta chains follows, all from one sample in a study of molecular identifiers for immune sequencing clone quantification. TCRdb passed the PCR reads through MiXCR, listing each CDR3 protein once. The sample yields around 7,700 distinct CDR3 sequences, about 32% seen once. The sequenced material came from naive CD8+ T cells from blood, with Jurkat cell RNA spiked in. These receptors originate from a human donor in good health. Some libraries in this study had Jurkat cell RNA spiked in. Each CDR3 is given with its conserved first and last residue. The D gene is left open where the match is weak. Where a row states a size, it is once, few, many or the class of an expanded clone; other rows omit it.

V: TRBV4-1
size: -
D: -
J: TRBJ2-7
length: 15
DNA: TGCGCCAGCAGCCAAGTGGCAGGCCGGGAGTACGAGCAGTACTTC
CDR3: CASSQVAGREYEQYF

V: TRBV6-5
size: -
D: -
J: TRBJ2-7
length: 13
DNA: TGTGCCAGCAGTTACTCGGGCCCATACGAGCAGTACTTC
CDR3: CASSYSGPYEQYF

V: TRBV7-8
size: medium-sized
D: -
J: TRBJ2-7
length: 8
DNA: TGTGCCAGCAGCCCTCACCACTTC
CDR3: CASSPHHF

V: TRBV28
size: -
D: TRBD1
J: TRBJ2-7
length: 14
DNA: TGTGTCAGCAGTCAGCCAGGGGGCGCGGGCGAGCAGTACTTC
CDR3: CVSSQPGGAGEQYF

V: TRBV7-6
size: -
D: -
J: TRBJ1-3
length: 15
DNA: TGTGCCAGCAGCCTCTACTTGTTCTCTGGAAACACCATATATTTT
CDR3: CASSLYLFSGNTIYF

V: TRBV9
size: -
D: -
J: TRBJ2-7
length: 13
DNA: TGTGCCAGCAGCCCCGACTTGTCCTACGAGCAGTACTTC
CDR3: CASSPDLSYEQYF

V: TRBV5-4
size: medium-sized
D: TRBD2
J: TRBJ2-7
length: 14
DNA: TGTGCCAGCAGCGGAGGACTAGCCGGCGACGAGCAGTACTTC
CDR3: CASSGGLAGDEQYF

V: TRBV28
size: -
D: -
J: TRBJ1-1
length: 13
DNA: TGTGCCGGGAACTCGGGGGCGGGAACTGAAGCTTTCTTT
CDR3: CAGNSGAGTEAFF

V: TRBV6-5
size: -
D: -
J: TRBJ2-2
length: 16
DNA: TGTGCCAGCAGCAAAGGAGTTGGGGTTGACACCGGGGAGCTGTTTTTT
CDR3: CASSKGVGVDTGELFF

V: TRBV4-3
size: -
D: TRBD1
J: TRBJ2-1
length: 14
DNA: TGCGCCAGCAGCCAAGAGGACAGGTACAATGAGCAGATCTTC
CDR3: CASSQEDRYNEQIF

V: TRBV9
size: medium-sized
D: -
J: TRBJ1-1
length: 17
DNA: TGTGCCAGCAGCGTAGCTGGCCTACCTAAAGCGGACACTGAAGCTTTCTTT
CDR3: CASSVAGLPKADTEAFF

V: TRBV29-1
size: few
D: TRBD2
J: TRBJ2-1
length: 14
DNA: TGCAGCGTTAAACGAGCGGGAGCGTACAATGAGCAGTTCTTC
CDR3: CSVKRAGAYNEQFF

V: TRBV19
size: few
D: -
J: TRBJ1-1
length: 14
DNA: TGTGCCAGTAATGCGGGGTCCATGAACACTGAAGCTTTCTTT
CDR3: CASNAGSMNTEAFF

V: TRBV12-3/TRBV12-4
size: -
D: TRBD1
J: TRBJ1-5
length: 14
DNA: TGTGCCAGCAGCTGGACAGGTAACGGTCAGCCCCAGCATTTT
CDR3: CASSWTGNGQPQHF

V: TRBV6-2/TRBV6-3
size: few
D: -
J: TRBJ1-2
length: 13
DNA: TGTGCCAGCAGTTACTACGTTAACTATGGCTACACCTTC
CDR3: CASSYYVNYGYTF

V: TRBV20-1
size: -
D: -
J: TRBJ2-5
length: 14
DNA: TGCAGTGCTAGAGATCGCGATGCGGGCCGGACCCAGTACTTC
CDR3: CSARDRDAGRTQYF

V: TRBV27
size: -
D: TRBD1
J: TRBJ2-3
length: 15
DNA: TGTGCCAGCAGTTTCGTCAGACAGGGGAGAGATACGCAGTATTTT
CDR3: CASSFVRQGRDTQYF

V: TRBV6-5
size: -
D: -
J: TRBJ2-7
length: 11
DNA: TGTGCCAGCAGTTCCTACTACGAGCAGTGCTTC
CDR3: CASSSYYEQCF

V: TRBV5-1
size: medium-sized
D: TRBD1
J: TRBJ2-7
length: 14
DNA: TGCGCCAGCAGCTTGGAGTTGGGACAGTACGAGCAGTACTTC
CDR3: CASSLELGQYEQYF

V: TRBV11-2
size: -
D: -
J: TRBJ2-5
length: 12
DNA: TGTGCCAGCAGCTTACTGGAAGCGACCCAGTACTTC
CDR3: CASSLLEATQYF

V: TRBV6-2/TRBV6-3
size: -
D: -
J: TRBJ2-1
length: 15
DNA: TGTGCCAGCAGTTATACCGGACCCCAACCCAATGAGCAGTTCTTC
CDR3: CASSYTGPQPNEQFF

V: TRBV9
size: medium-sized
D: -
J: TRBJ2-5
length: 13
DNA: TGTGCCAGCGAGGACCCGATTCAAGAGACCCAGTACTTC
CDR3: CASEDPIQETQYF

V: TRBV6-1
size: -
D: TRBD1
J: TRBJ2-7
length: 13
DNA: TGTGCCACCTTTCGGACAGGGAGCTACGGGCAGTACTTC
CDR3: CATFRTGSYGQYF

V: TRBV28
size: medium-sized
D: TRBD2
J: TRBJ2-3
length: 14
DNA: TGTGCCAGCAGTTTGCGGGGGGGCACAGATACGCAGTATTTT
CDR3: CASSLRGGTDTQYF

V: TRBV4-3
size: -
D: -
J: TRBJ2-7
length: 14
DNA: TGCGCCAGCAGCCAAGATCGGTCAGGCTACGAGCAGTACTTC
CDR3: CASSQDRSGYEQYF

V: TRBV25-1
size: few
D: -
J: TRBJ2-6
length: 16
DNA: TGTGCCAGCCGGGACACAACCCTCATTGGGGCCAACGTCCTGACTTTC
CDR3: CASRDTTLIGANVLTF

V: TRBV28
size: -
D: TRBD1
J: TRBJ2-1
length: 12
DNA: TGTGCCAGCAGTTCCGCACCGGGACAGGAGTTCTTC
CDR3: CASSSAPGQEFF

V: TRBV6-2/TRBV6-3
size: -
D: -
J: TRBJ2-3
length: 14
DNA: TGTGCCAGCAGTGACCGACAGGAGTCAGATACGCAGTATTTT
CDR3: CASSDRQESDTQYF

V: TRBV12-3/TRBV12-4
size: few
D: TRBD1
J: TRBJ1-1
length: 15
DNA: TGTGCCAGCGACTCAGACAGGGCCCAGGCGGGTGAAGCTTTCTTT
CDR3: CASDSDRAQAGEAFF

V: TRBV15
size: few
D: TRBD2
J: TRBJ2-5
length: 16
DNA: TGTGCCACCAGCAGAGATGATCTAGCGGGGCCCGGGGCCCAGTACTTC
CDR3: CATSRDDLAGPGAQYF

V: TRBV5-4
size: -
D: TRBD2
J: TRBJ2-3
length: 15
DNA: TGTGCCAGCAGCTTGGTGGCTAGCGGGGGGGATACGCAGTATTTT
CDR3: CASSLVASGGDTQYF

V: TRBV19
size: -
D: -
J: TRBJ1-5
length: 15
DNA: TGTGCCAGTAGGAGTAACTGGGGCCTCAATCAGCCCCAGCATTTT
CDR3: CASRSNWGLNQPQHF